This is a list of T cell receptor beta chains from one sample in a study of cytomegalovirus exposure and HLA in healthy donors. This table comes from immunoSEQ multiplex PCR, and its TCRdb copy is limited to in-frame clones, with some not included. The sample holds more than 150,000 clones, over 75% seen once. Sequencing was done on a sample of PBMCs. These TCRs come from a girl less than two years old in good health and CMV-seronegative. CDR3s include the opening cysteine and the closing phenylalanine or tryptophan. Fields, in order: J gene, D gene, V gene, CDR3 protein. A D gene is named only where the DNA matches it firmly.

j_gene: TRBJ2-1
d_gene: NA
v_gene: TRBV5-1
CDR3aa: CASSLRQAFYNEQFF

j_gene: TRBJ1-4
d_gene: NA
v_gene: TRBV9
CDR3aa: CASSVAGAGPQNEKLFF

j_gene: TRBJ1-2
d_gene: NA
v_gene: TRBV5-1
CDR3aa: CASSLSGGTNYGYTF

j_gene: TRBJ2-7
d_gene: TRBD2
v_gene: TRBV27
CDR3aa: CASRYSGKSYEQYF

j_gene: TRBJ2-7
d_gene: TRBD1
v_gene: TRBV4-2
CDR3aa: CASSQERQGGEQYF

j_gene: TRBJ1-5
d_gene: TRBD1
v_gene: TRBV7-9
CDR3aa: CAGSTGGFHQPQHF

j_gene: TRBJ2-7
d_gene: NA
v_gene: TRBV20-1
CDR3aa: CSAEDSHEQYF

j_gene: TRBJ1-1
d_gene: TRBD1
v_gene: TRBV7-2
CDR3aa: CASSGGRGILNTEAFF

j_gene: TRBJ2-7
d_gene: TRBD2
v_gene: TRBV6-4
CDR3aa: CASSDSSGSGDWAYEQYF

j_gene: TRBJ2-1
d_gene: TRBD2
v_gene: TRBV5-1
CDR3aa: CASSLTTSGGSEQFF

j_gene: TRBJ1-1
d_gene: TRBD1
v_gene: TRBV5-1
CDR3aa: CASSFRTGTNTEAFF

j_gene: TRBJ1-4
d_gene: NA
v_gene: TRBV15
CDR3aa: CATSRDRGASEKLFF

j_gene: TRBJ1-1
d_gene: NA
v_gene: TRBV2
CDR3aa: CASRVVNTEAFF

j_gene: TRBJ1-4
d_gene: TRBD1
v_gene: TRBV11-3
CDR3aa: CASSVGQGRNEKLFF